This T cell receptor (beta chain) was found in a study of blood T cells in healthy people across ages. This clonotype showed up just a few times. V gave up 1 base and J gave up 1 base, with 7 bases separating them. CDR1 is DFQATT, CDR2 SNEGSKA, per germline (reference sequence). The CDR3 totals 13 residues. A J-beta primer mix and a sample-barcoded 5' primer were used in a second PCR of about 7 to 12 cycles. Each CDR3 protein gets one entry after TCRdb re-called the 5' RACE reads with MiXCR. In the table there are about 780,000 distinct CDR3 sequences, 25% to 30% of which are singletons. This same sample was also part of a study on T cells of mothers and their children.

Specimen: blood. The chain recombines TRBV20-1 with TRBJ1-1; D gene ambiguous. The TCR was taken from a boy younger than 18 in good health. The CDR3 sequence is CSARVQPNTEAFF. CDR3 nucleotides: TGCAGTGCTAGAGTACAGCCGAACACTGAAGCTTTCTTT.